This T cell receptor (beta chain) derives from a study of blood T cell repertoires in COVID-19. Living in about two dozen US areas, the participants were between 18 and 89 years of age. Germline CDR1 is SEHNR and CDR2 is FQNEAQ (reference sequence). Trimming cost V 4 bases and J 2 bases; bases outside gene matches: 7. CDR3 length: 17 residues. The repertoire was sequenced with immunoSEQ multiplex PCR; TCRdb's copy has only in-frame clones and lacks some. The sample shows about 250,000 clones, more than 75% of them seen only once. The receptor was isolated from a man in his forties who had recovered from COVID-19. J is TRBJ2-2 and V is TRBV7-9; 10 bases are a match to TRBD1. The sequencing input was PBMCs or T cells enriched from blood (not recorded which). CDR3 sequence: CASSSARTGGNTGELFF. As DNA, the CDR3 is TGTGCCAGCAGCTCAGCAAGGACAGGGGGTAACACCGGGGAGCTGTTTTTT. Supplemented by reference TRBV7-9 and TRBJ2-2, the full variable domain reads DTGVSQNPRHKITKRGQNVTFRCDPISEHNRLYWYRQTLGQGPEFLTYFQNEAQLEKSRLLSDRFSAERPKGSFSTLEIQRTEQGDSAMYLCASSSARTGGNTGELFFGEGSRLTVL.